Each of the 9 T cell receptor beta chains below was sequenced from the same sample in a study of regulatory and conventional T cells in RAG deficiency. Regulatory T cells were sorted from blood as CD4+ CD25-high CD127-low cells. Repertoires were generated with immunoSEQ multiplex PCR, while TCRdb's copy carries only in-frame clones and drops some. The table includes 7,000 to 10,000 clones, roughly 92% detected once. These data were also reused for a study on regulatory T cells. This second study notes: Amplification used 52 TRBV primers and 13 TRBJ primers.

Sequencing was performed on CD127- CD25+ CD4+ Tregs sorted from blood. These receptors came from a human donor in good health.

This chain joins TRBV18 and TRBJ2-1; 10 bases are a match to TRBD2. CDR3 length: 16 amino acids. V trimming: 0 bases; J trimming: 4 bases; junction bases outside the gene matches: 3. The germline gives CDR1 KGHSH, CDR2 LQKENI. The CDR3 is CASSPPSGGGYNEQFF. The CDR3 bases are TGTGCCAGCTCACCACCAAGCGGGGGGGGATACAATGAGCAGTTCTTC.

The J gene is TRBJ2-7, the V gene TRBV7-2; 7 positions match TRBD2. Germline trimming cut 7 bases from V and 4 bases from J; bases unmatched to any gene: 10. Looked up from germline, CDR1 is SGHTA and CDR2 is FQGNSA. The CDR3 loop spans 14 amino acids. The CDR3: CASTPAAGPYEQYF. The CDR3 bases are TGTGCCAGCACCCCGGCAGCGGGGCCTTACGAGCAGTACTTC.

The V and J genes are TRBV2 and TRBJ2-2; 11 bases are shared with TRBD1. Germline V gene data show CDR1 as SNHLY and CDR2 as FYNNEI. V was pared by 6 bases and J by 2 bases, with 2 bases of the junction left unmatched. This CDR3 is 15 amino acids long. CDR3 coding DNA: TGTGCCAGCAGAGGACAGGGGGCTAACACCGGGGAGCTGTTTTTT. This codes for CASRGQGANTGELFF.

The chain is built from TRBV4-1 and TRBJ2-5; D not resolved. CDR1 and CDR2 from the germline V gene are MGHRA and YSYEKL. CDR3 length: 16 amino acids. Trimming removed 0 bases at V and 3 bases at J, with 14 bases between. The CDR3 reads CASSQDYAGLEETQYF. Written as DNA, the CDR3 is TGCGCCAGCAGCCAAGATTATGCTGGTCTAGAAGAGACCCAGTACTTC.

This clone was detected once. This sequence joins TRBV30 and TRBJ2-5; possibly TRBD1 for D (5 bases). V lost 3 bases and J lost 4, with 15 bases in between. CDR3 size: 14 residues. Germline loops: CDR1 GTSNPN, CDR2 SVGIG (reference sequence). The CDR3 nucleotides read TGTGCCTGGAGGGGGAAACAGGTTCGAGAGACCCAGTACTTC. Amino acids: CAWRGKQVRETQYF.

This clone was seen a few times. The rearrangement uses TRBV6-1 and TRBJ2-7, with D maybe TRBD1 (6 bases). The CDR3 loop spans 14 amino acids. Germline CDR1 is MNHNS and CDR2 is SASEGT. Trimming took off 10 bases at V and 0 bases at J, with 16 bases between the two ends. DNA for the CDR3: TGTGCCATCCTTCAGTGGGGACACTCCTACGAGCAGTACTTC. It encodes CAILQWGHSYEQYF.

The chain couples TRBV5-1 to TRBJ2-5; a weak D match, TRBD2 (6 bases). The CDR3 runs to 14 residues. The germline V and J ends were trimmed by 2 bases and 5 bases, with 13 bases remaining between them. CDR1 is SGHRS and CDR2 is YFSETQ in the germline V gene. CDR3 amino acids: CASSFSAAGETQYF. The CDR3 DNA sequence: TGCGCCAGCAGCTTTTCGGCCGCGGGGGAGACCCAGTACTTC.

The V and J genes are TRBV7-2 and TRBJ2-1, with TRBD2 matching 11 bases. Trimming removed 5 bases from V and 0 bases from J; junction bases left unmatched: 12. This CDR3 region has 19 residues. The germline V gene has CDR1 SGHTA and CDR2 FQGNSA. The CDR3 region is CASSILAGGGFSSYNEQFF. The CDR3 coding sequence is TGTGCCAGCAGCATTTTAGCGGGAGGGGGATTTAGCTCCTACAATGAGCAGTTCTTC.

This clone was seen once. This CDR3 is also generated by other DNA sequences in the sample. The chain uses TRBV6-5 and TRBJ1-6; the D gene is possibly TRBD1 (5 bases). The length of the CDR3 is 15 residues. From germline, CDR1 is MNHEY and CDR2 SVGAGI. V was shortened by 7 bases and J by 5 bases, with 15 bases between the two germline ends. CDR3 coding DNA: TGTGCCAGCAAAAGGGGCGGGACTAATAATTCACCCCTCCACTTT. Its translation is CASKRGGTNNSPLHF.